Presented here are 22 T cell receptor beta chains from one specimen sequenced in a study of blood T cells in healthy people across ages. Through a sample-barcoded 5' primer and a J-beta primer mix, a second PCR was run for roughly 6 to 12 cycles. Using its own MiXCR run on the 5' RACE reads, TCRdb lists one record per CDR3 protein. The sample lists nearly 800,000 distinct CDR3 sequences; 25% were seen once. The data also belong to a second study, concerning T cells of mothers and their children.

Sequencing was done on a sample of blood. These receptors were obtained from a boy between 10 and 17 years old in good health.

The chain uses TRBV7-2 and TRBJ2-5; TRBD1 matches at 12 bases. CDR3 length: 15 residues. The junction had 4 bases not matched to a gene; V was cut back by 3 bases and J by 5 bases. The germline V gene encodes CDR1 SGHTA and CDR2 FQGNSA. The chain's CDR3 is CASSFGTGGWETQYF. In nucleotides, the CDR3 is TGTGCCAGCAGCTTCGGGACAGGGGGCTGGGAGACCCAGTACTTC.

This clonotype was recorded a few times. CDR3 sequence (DNA): TGCGCCAGCAGCCCTAACAGGGGAGGAACTGAAGCTTTCTTT. Translation: CASSPNRGGTEAFF. The chain combines TRBV5-1 with TRBJ1-1; TRBD1 matches at 7 bases. Germline-derived CDR1 and CDR2 are SGHRS and YFSETQ. V trimming: 4 bases; J trimming: 5 bases; junction bases outside the gene matches: 8. The CDR3 runs to 14 residues.

This clonotype was seen a few times. This sequence joins TRBV10-3 and TRBJ1-4; D ambiguous. Germline values: CDR1 ENHRY, CDR2 SYGVKD. Trimming shortened V by 4 bases and J by 8 bases, and 11 bases separated the two germline ends. This CDR3 has 13 amino acids. In DNA form, the CDR3 reads TGTGCCATCAGTGGATCCACCCCGGAAAAACTGTTTTTT. It is translated as CAISGSTPEKLFF.

In its sample, this clonotype was seen many times. The J gene is TRBJ2-1, the V gene TRBV5-4, with TRBD2 matching over 12 bases. This CDR3 region has 17 residues. V trimming: 1 base; J trimming: 0 bases; junction bases outside the gene matches: 2. From germline, CDR1 is SGHNT and CDR2 YYREEE (reference sequence). CDR3 DNA: TGTGCCAGCAGCTTGACTAGCGGGGGGAACTCCTACAATGAGCAGTTCTTC. This encodes CASSLTSGGNSYNEQFF.

The chain joins TRBV5-1 to TRBJ1-3, with 9 bases identical to TRBD1. V dropped 5 bases and J dropped 4; count of bases not matched to a gene: 7. Germline values: CDR1 SGHRS, CDR2 YFSETQ. The CDR3 consists of 15 residues. CDR3 in amino acids: CASRSDRGGGNTIYF. CDR3 sequence (DNA): TGCGCCAGCAGGTCGGACAGGGGAGGAGGAAACACCATATATTTT. The complete variable domain, with remaining parts taken from reference TRBV5-1 and TRBJ1-3, reads KAGVTQTPRYLIKTRGQQVTLSCSPISGHRSVSWYQQTPGQGLQFLFEYFSETQRNKGNFPGRFSGRQFSNSRSEMNVSTLELGDSALYLCASRSDRGGGNTIYFGEGSWLTVV.

This clonotype showed up just a few times. This chain connects TRBV7-2 to TRBJ2-5; 9 positions agree with TRBD1. This CDR3 has 15 amino acids. The V gene end was trimmed by 5 bases and the J gene end by 5 bases; junction bases not matched to a gene: 9. Germline CDR1 reads SGHTA; CDR2 reads FQGNSA. The CDR3 nucleotides read TGTGCCAGCAGCATGACACAGGGGGCGAAGGAGACCCAGTACTTC. It translates to CASSMTQGAKETQYF.

V usage is TRBV12-3 or TRBV12-4 and J usage is TRBJ2-6; D not certain. This CDR3 comprises 15 residues. V was clipped by 7 bases and J by 1 base, with 11 bases between them. CDR3 coding DNA: TGTGCCAGCATCCCGCTAGAATCTGGGGCCAACGTCCTGACTTTC. Residues: CASIPLESGANVLTF.

This clonotype was counted a few times. The rearrangement links TRBV13 to TRBJ2-7; either TRBD1 or TRBD2 may fit D (5 bases each). The CDR3 has 14 residues. Trimming stripped 5 bases from V and 4 bases from J, with 15 bases between. Per the germline V gene, CDR1 is PRHDT and CDR2 is FYEKMQ (reference sequence). CDR3 in DNA: TGTGCCAGCAGCCACCGGGACCCTTTTTACGAGCAGTACTTC. It translates to CASSHRDPFYEQYF.

This chain uses TRBV3-1 with TRBJ2-2, with TRBD2 identical over 13 bases. The CDR3 is 18 amino acids. CDR1 LGHDT and CDR2 YNNKEL come from the germline V gene (reference sequence). The V segment lost 0 bases and the J segment 6 bases; nucleotides outside the gene matches: 7. The CDR3 region is CASSQEFGLAGDSGELFF. The CDR3 nucleotides are TGTGCCAGCAGCCAAGAATTTGGACTAGCGGGAGACTCCGGGGAGCTGTTTTTT.

This sequence joins TRBV12-3 or TRBV12-4 and TRBJ2-7; 10 bases map to TRBD2. CDR3 size: 15 residues. Losses at the gene ends were 6 bases for V and 4 bases for J; bases not matched to a gene: 9. As DNA, the CDR3 is TGTGCCAGCAGCGCACCGGGACTAGCGCTTTACGAGCAGTACTTC. Amino acids: CASSAPGLALYEQYF.

This clonotype showed up just a few times. The J gene is TRBJ1-3, the V gene TRBV5-1; no firm D call. Trimming left V 3 bases short and J 3 bases short, with 7 bases between. Looked up from germline, CDR1 is SGHRS and CDR2 is YFSETQ. This CDR3 has 13 residues. The CDR3 DNA reads as TGCGCCAGCAGCTATGGGGATGGAAACACCATATATTTT. The encoded protein is CASSYGDGNTIYF.

This clonotype has a handful of counts. The chain is built from TRBV7-2 and TRBJ2-1; 11 bases are a match to TRBD2. The junction had 2 bases not matched to a gene; V was cut back by 1 base and J by 3 bases. Per germline, CDR1 SGHTA and CDR2 FQGNSA. The CDR3 runs 16 residues. The CDR3 nucleotides are TGTGCCAGCAGCTTAGTAGCGGGAGGGAACTACAATGAGCAGTTCTTC. Protein sequence: CASSLVAGGNYNEQFF.

This clonotype appeared a few times. The rearrangement uses TRBV7-8 and TRBJ2-3, with a tentative D call TRBD2 (5 bases). The V and J ends lost 5 bases and 2 bases respectively, with 14 bases between them. The CDR3 loop spans 15 amino acids. Germline V CDR1 and CDR2: SGHVS, FQNEAQ. The CDR3 DNA sequence: TGTGCCAGCAGCCGACTATATCCTAACACAGATACGCAGTATTTT. As protein: CASSRLYPNTDTQYF.

Turning to this clonotype: A junction end diverges from the germline sequence, so it may reflect a read error. The chain couples TRBV5-1 to TRBJ2-7; no clear D gene. This CDR3 has 13 amino acids. Germline V lookup: CDR1 SGHRS, CDR2 YFSETQ. Written as DNA, the CDR3 is TGCGCCTGCAGCTTGGTCGGCTACTACGAGCAGTACTTC. This gives the protein CACSLVGYYEQYF.

The chain has TRBV29-1 and TRBJ2-1, with TRBD1 identical over 9 bases. With V trimmed by 7 bases and J by 7 bases, 23 bases remained unmatched. CDR1 is SQVTM, CDR2 ANQGSEA, per germline. The CDR3 sequence is 18 residues long. CDR3 DNA sequence: TGCAGCGCCGGACCCCTACCTGGGACGGGACAGGGAAAGAATGAGCAGTTCTTC. Amino acid sequence: CSAGPLPGTGQGKNEQFF.

The chain links TRBV3-1 to TRBJ2-5, with 15 positions matching TRBD2. The tail of the sequence fits TRBJ2-7 better, so the J call may be wrong. Germline-derived CDR1 and CDR2 are LGHDT and YNNKEL (reference sequence). The CDR3 runs to 16 residues. The CDR3 nucleotides read TGTGCCAGCAGCCTATACACGGGACTAGCGGGAGGCGAGCAGTACTTC. It is translated as CASSLYTGLAGGEQYF.

The chain couples TRBV29-1 to TRBJ1-4; no reliable D call. This CDR3 comprises 13 residues. Germline-derived CDR1 and CDR2 are SQVTM and ANQGSEA. The CDR3 DNA reads TGCGGCGCCTTGACGGTGTATAATGAAAAACTGTTTTTT. This gives the protein CGALTVYNEKLFF.

The V and J genes are TRBV12-3 or TRBV12-4 and TRBJ1-6; D gene uncertain. Trimming stripped 5 bases from V and 11 bases from J, with 10 bases between. The CDR3 consists of 12 residues. CDR3: CASSADGTPLHF. CDR3 coding DNA: TGTGCCAGCAGTGCGGACGGGACACCCCTCCACTTT.

CDR3 sequence reads: CASSLGLGGIGSYEQYF. The CDR3 bases are TGTGCCAGCAGCTTGGGCCTCGGAGGGATTGGGTCCTACGAGCAGTACTTC. This chain connects TRBV5-5 to TRBJ2-7; D perhaps matches TRBD2 (6 bases). This CDR3 is built from 17 residues. The V end lost 0 bases, the J end lost 1 base, and 17 bases lay between the germline ends. Looked up from germline, CDR1 is SGHKS and CDR2 is YYEKEE (reference sequence).

The chain carries TRBV7-9 and TRBJ2-3, with 10 bases that match TRBD1. With 5 bases clipped from V and 0 bases from J, the junction kept 5 bases outside the gene matches. Germline CDR1 SEHNR, CDR2 FQNEAQ (reference sequence). This CDR3 has 16 residues. CDR3 DNA sequence: TGTGCCAGCAGCCCAGGGACAGGGGCGAGCACAGATACGCAGTATTTT. This codes for CASSPGTGASTDTQYF.

Only a few counts were recorded for this clonotype. The rearrangement joins TRBV6-2 or TRBV6-3 to TRBJ2-7; 14 nucleotides line up with TRBD2. Per germline, CDR1 MNHEY and CDR2 SVGEGT. This CDR3 is built from 19 residues. V was clipped by 9 bases and J by 0 bases; unmatched bases: 16. The CDR3 reads CASASYSGTSGRSSYEQYF. The CDR3 DNA is TGTGCCAGTGCTTCGTACTCCGGGACTAGCGGGAGAAGCTCCTACGAGCAGTACTTC.

The sample holds a few counts of this clonotype. V is TRBV6-6 and J is TRBJ2-6, with D uncertain. CDR3 length equals 13 residues. The V gene lost 7 bases and the J gene lost 3 bases, with 7 bases spanning the gap. Germline CDR1 reads MNHNY; CDR2 reads SVGAGI (reference sequence). The CDR3 protein is CASIWGGANVLTF. The CDR3 region has the DNA TGTGCCAGCATCTGGGGTGGGGCCAACGTCCTGACTTTC.